This is a list of T cell receptor beta chains from one sample in a study of control samples from healthy donors and cancer patients. The repertoire was sequenced with immunoSEQ multiplex PCR; TCRdb's copy has only in-frame clones and lacks some. Seen here are over 80,000 clones, approximately 82% observed once, and the top ten hold 1.5% to 2.5%. Sample: blood. The receptor source for this set is a man in his 60s in good health. Each CDR3 is given with its conserved first and last residue. Each record gives: J gene, D gene, clone size, V gene, CDR3 DNA, CDR3 protein. A D gene is named only where the DNA matches it firmly. Expanded clones are given a class, and other clones once, few, many or no size at all.

j_gene: TRBJ2-1
d_gene: -
abundance: -
v_gene: TRBV11-2
CDR3nt: TGTGCCAGCAGCTCCACGGTAAGACGGGATGAGCAGTTCTTC
CDR3aa: CASSSTVRRDEQFF

j_gene: TRBJ1-2
d_gene: -
abundance: once
v_gene: TRBV2
CDR3nt: TGTGCCAGCAGTGAAGAAGGGTGGGGGACACGTACTACTAACTATGGCTACACCTTC
CDR3aa: CASSEEGWGTRTTNYGYTF

j_gene: TRBJ1-2
d_gene: TRBD1
abundance: -
v_gene: TRBV28
CDR3nt: TGTGCCAGCAGACCGGGACAGGGTGGGTCGGGCTACACCTTC
CDR3aa: CASRPGQGGSGYTF

j_gene: TRBJ2-3
d_gene: TRBD2
abundance: -
v_gene: TRBV7-3
CDR3nt: TGTGCCAGCAGCCGAGGGCGGGGGGTCGGAGATACGCAGTATTTT
CDR3aa: CASSRGRGVGDTQYF

j_gene: TRBJ2-2
d_gene: -
abundance: few
v_gene: TRBV13
CDR3nt: TGTGCCAGCAGCTTAGGAGGGGCCACCGGGGAGCTGTTTTTT
CDR3aa: CASSLGGATGELFF

j_gene: TRBJ2-7
d_gene: TRBD2
abundance: -
v_gene: TRBV10-3
CDR3nt: TGTGCCATCAGTGAGCCGGGACTAGCGGGAGACAGTTCAAGTCACTACGAGCAGTACTTC
CDR3aa: CAISEPGLAGDSSSHYEQYF

j_gene: TRBJ1-4
d_gene: -
abundance: -
v_gene: TRBV3-1/TRBV3-2
CDR3nt: TGTGCCAGCAGCCCAAACAGGGAAAAACTGTTTTTT
CDR3aa: CASSPNREKLFF

j_gene: TRBJ2-7
d_gene: -
abundance: -
v_gene: TRBV10-1
CDR3nt: TGCGCCAGCCCAGGGATCTACGAGCAGTACTTC
CDR3aa: CASPGIYEQYF

j_gene: TRBJ2-1
d_gene: TRBD2
abundance: -
v_gene: TRBV5-1
CDR3nt: TGCGCCAGCAGCCAAGGGACTAGCGGAGGGAAGAGTGAGCAGTTCTTC
CDR3aa: CASSQGTSGGKSEQFF

j_gene: TRBJ1-1
d_gene: -
abundance: -
v_gene: TRBV5-8
CDR3nt: TGTGCCAGCAGCTCCTCGGTTTTGAACACTGAAGCTTTCTTT
CDR3aa: CASSSSVLNTEAFF

j_gene: TRBJ1-2
d_gene: TRBD1
abundance: -
v_gene: TRBV7-8
CDR3nt: TGTGCCAGCAGCTTACAGTCCGGGACAGGGGGAGTCTATGGCTACACCTTC
CDR3aa: CASSLQSGTGGVYGYTF

j_gene: TRBJ2-2
d_gene: -
abundance: -
v_gene: TRBV21-1
CDR3nt: TGTGCCAGCAGCAAGGGGGACGGAGGATTACCCAACACCGGGGAGCTGTTTTTT
CDR3aa: CASSKGDGGLPNTGELFF

j_gene: TRBJ1-2
d_gene: TRBD1
abundance: -
v_gene: TRBV2
CDR3nt: TGTGCCAGCAGTGGTGCAGGGGGCGAAGCTAACTATGGCTACACCTTC
CDR3aa: CASSGAGGEANYGYTF

j_gene: TRBJ2-7
d_gene: TRBD1
abundance: -
v_gene: TRBV6-7
CDR3nt: TGTGCCAGCAGTTACTCGAATACTGGACAGGGGATGCACGAGCAGTACTTC
CDR3aa: CASSYSNTGQGMHEQYF

j_gene: TRBJ2-3
d_gene: TRBD1
abundance: -
v_gene: TRBV6-5
CDR3nt: TGTGCCAGCAGTTACACACTCGGTCAGGGGGCCGACGAGCCGTTCTTC
CDR3aa: CASSYTLGQGADEPFF

j_gene: TRBJ1-6
d_gene: -
abundance: once
v_gene: TRBV6-8
CDR3nt: TGTGCCAGCTCTAAGGGGGGATCCTATAATTCACCCCTCCACTTT
CDR3aa: CASSKGGSYNSPLHF

j_gene: TRBJ2-1
d_gene: -
abundance: few
v_gene: TRBV5-1
CDR3nt: TGCGCCAGCAGCTTGGCGGATCTCGGCGAGCAGTTCTTC
CDR3aa: CASSLADLGEQFF

j_gene: TRBJ1-1
d_gene: -
abundance: -
v_gene: TRBV29-1
CDR3nt: TGCAGCGCGGGACACCAGAACACTGAAGCTTTCTTT
CDR3aa: CSAGHQNTEAFF

j_gene: TRBJ1-2
d_gene: -
abundance: -
v_gene: TRBV18
CDR3nt: TGTGCCAGCTCACCCAGGGAAGACTATGGCTACACCTTC
CDR3aa: CASSPREDYGYTF

j_gene: TRBJ1-1
d_gene: -
abundance: -
v_gene: TRBV7-9
CDR3nt: TGTGCCAGCAGCTTGGACTTGGTGAACACTGAAGCTTTCTTT
CDR3aa: CASSLDLVNTEAFF

j_gene: TRBJ1-1
d_gene: -
abundance: -
v_gene: TRBV30
CDR3nt: TGTGCCTGGAGTGTTAGGGGGTATAATGGAGAAGCTTTCTTT
CDR3aa: CAWSVRGYNGEAFF

j_gene: TRBJ1-2
d_gene: TRBD1
abundance: -
v_gene: TRBV7-9
CDR3nt: TGTGCCAGCGGTTGGGACAGGGGGAAGGTAAACTATGGCTACACCTTC
CDR3aa: CASGWDRGKVNYGYTF

j_gene: TRBJ2-7
d_gene: -
abundance: once
v_gene: TRBV5-1
CDR3nt: TGCGCCAGCAGCGTAACAGGGAACAACTACGAGCAGTACTTC
CDR3aa: CASSVTGNNYEQYF

j_gene: TRBJ2-3
d_gene: TRBD2
abundance: -
v_gene: TRBV7-9
CDR3nt: TGTGCCAGCAGCTCGCGGGGGGAGTTAGATACGCAGTATTTT
CDR3aa: CASSSRGELDTQYF

j_gene: TRBJ2-1
d_gene: -
abundance: once
v_gene: TRBV7-8
CDR3nt: TGTGCCAGCAGCTTACTAGGGGTGAGCTCCTACAATGAGCAGTTCTTC
CDR3aa: CASSLLGVSSYNEQFF

j_gene: TRBJ2-2
d_gene: -
abundance: -
v_gene: TRBV28
CDR3nt: TGTGCCAGCAGGCCCTGGTCGGGGGCCGGGGAGCTGTTTTTT
CDR3aa: CASRPWSGAGELFF

j_gene: TRBJ1-4
d_gene: -
abundance: -
v_gene: TRBV7-9
CDR3nt: TGTGCCAGCAGCCCCGGGGCAGGACGGGAAAAACTGTTTTTT
CDR3aa: CASSPGAGREKLFF

j_gene: TRBJ1-1
d_gene: TRBD1
abundance: -
v_gene: TRBV10-3
CDR3nt: TGTGCCATCATGCTCGGACAGGGCACTGAAGCTTTCTTT
CDR3aa: CAIMLGQGTEAFF

j_gene: TRBJ2-7
d_gene: -
abundance: -
v_gene: TRBV18
CDR3nt: TGTGCCAGCTCACCTGGAGATCTCTACGAGCAGTACTTC
CDR3aa: CASSPGDLYEQYF

j_gene: TRBJ2-3
d_gene: -
abundance: -
v_gene: TRBV7-2
CDR3nt: TGTGCCAGCAGCTTCCAGACTTTCACAGATACGCAGTATTTT
CDR3aa: CASSFQTFTDTQYF

j_gene: TRBJ1-1
d_gene: -
abundance: few
v_gene: TRBV9
CDR3nt: TGTGCCAGCAGCGTAGATCCGTTCATGAACACTGAAGCTTTCTTT
CDR3aa: CASSVDPFMNTEAFF

j_gene: TRBJ1-5
d_gene: -
abundance: once
v_gene: TRBV2
CDR3nt: TGTGCCAGCAGTGAGGCGGGGACTAAGTTATATCAGCCCCAGCATTTT
CDR3aa: CASSEAGTKLYQPQHF

j_gene: TRBJ1-3
d_gene: -
abundance: few
v_gene: TRBV2
CDR3nt: TGTGCCAGCAGTGGCCGGGACGAAAAATATTTT
CDR3aa: CASSGRDEKYF

j_gene: TRBJ1-3
d_gene: TRBD1
abundance: -
v_gene: TRBV18
CDR3nt: TGTGCCAGCTCACCGTCCGGAGGGGGCAGGAACACCATATATTTT
CDR3aa: CASSPSGGGRNTIYF

j_gene: TRBJ1-2
d_gene: -
abundance: -
v_gene: TRBV28
CDR3nt: TGTGCCATCTCCCCTTATTGGGATTACTCTGGCTACACCTTC
CDR3aa: CAISPYWDYSGYTF

j_gene: TRBJ2-3
d_gene: TRBD2
abundance: -
v_gene: TRBV28
CDR3nt: TGTGCCAGCAGTTTATCGGCGGGAGGTTCTGTCGGCACAGATACGCAGTATTTT
CDR3aa: CASSLSAGGSVGTDTQYF

j_gene: TRBJ2-7
d_gene: -
abundance: -
v_gene: TRBV7-8
CDR3nt: TGTGCCAGCAGCCGGGACTGGTCCTACGAGCAGTACTTC
CDR3aa: CASSRDWSYEQYF

j_gene: TRBJ1-5
d_gene: -
abundance: -
v_gene: TRBV19
CDR3nt: TGTGCCACCCGGGATGGGAGGGGGGCTCGGGATCAGCCCCAGCATTTT
CDR3aa: CATRDGRGARDQPQHF

j_gene: TRBJ2-1
d_gene: -
abundance: -
v_gene: TRBV5-1
CDR3nt: TGCGCCAGCAGCCCCCTCGGGGGAGGAGGCAATGAGCAGTTCTTC
CDR3aa: CASSPLGGGGNEQFF

j_gene: TRBJ1-6
d_gene: TRBD1
abundance: -
v_gene: TRBV9
CDR3nt: TGTGCCAGCAGCGAGGGACAGCGTACACCCCTCCACTTT
CDR3aa: CASSEGQRTPLHF

j_gene: TRBJ2-5
d_gene: TRBD1
abundance: few
v_gene: TRBV7-9
CDR3nt: TGTGCCAGCTCTAGGGGGACAGGGGGTTGGACCCAGTACTTC
CDR3aa: CASSRGTGGWTQYF

j_gene: TRBJ2-5
d_gene: -
abundance: -
v_gene: TRBV4-1
CDR3nt: TGCGCCAGCAGCCAAGATTCGGAGACCCAGTACTTC
CDR3aa: CASSQDSETQYF

j_gene: TRBJ1-5
d_gene: -
abundance: -
v_gene: TRBV19
CDR3nt: TGTGCCAGTAGTATAGATCGGACTCAGCCCCAGCATTTT
CDR3aa: CASSIDRTQPQHF

j_gene: TRBJ2-3
d_gene: TRBD1
abundance: -
v_gene: TRBV5-6
CDR3nt: TGTGCCAGCAGCCAACAATGGGACAGGGTATCGGATACGCAGTATTTT
CDR3aa: CASSQQWDRVSDTQYF

j_gene: TRBJ1-4
d_gene: -
abundance: -
v_gene: TRBV9
CDR3nt: TGTGCCAGCAGCGTATTTGGGGAAGGGATCGAAAAACTGTTTTTT
CDR3aa: CASSVFGEGIEKLFF